A selection of T cell receptor beta chains follows, all from one sample in a study of shared clonotypes between healthy human individuals. The protocol was immunoSEQ multiplex PCR, while the TCRdb copy is restricted to in-frame clones and leaves out a portion. The sample includes 2 million to 2.5 million clones, roughly 93% of them seen just once. The sequencing sample was made of naive CD4+ T cells from PBMCs. The receptors were sampled from a man in his late teens or twenties in good health. Some clones in this sample may be carry-over from other donors' samples. Both conserved end residues are part of each CDR3. Fields, in order: J gene, D gene, clone size, V gene, CDR3 protein, CDR3 DNA. D genes are given only for firm matches. Size is omitted from some rows. Given values are once, few, many or a class for expanded clones.

TRBJ1-1,.,.,TRBV7-2,CASSLDEGWSTEAFF,TGTGCCAGCAGCTTAGATGAGGGATGGAGCACTGAAGCTTTCTTT
TRBJ2-5,.,.,TRBV4-3,CASSQDYRAQYQETQYF,TGCGCCAGCAGCCAAGACTACCGGGCACAGTACCAAGAGACCCAGTACTTC
TRBJ1-2,.,once,TRBV29-1,CSAGSKPGYTF,TGCAGCGCCGGATCGAAACCCGGCTACACCTTC
TRBJ2-2,.,once,TRBV2,CASRRENTGELFF,TGTGCCAGCCGCAGGGAGAACACCGGGGAGCTGTTTTTT
TRBJ1-4,.,.,TRBV5-4,CASSLAGRAGGEKLFF,TGTGCCAGCAGCTTGGCCGGGCGGGCTGGCGGTGAAAAACTGTTTTTT
TRBJ2-7,TRBD2,.,TRBV6-1,CASSEAGGLSYEQYF,TGTGCCAGCAGTGAGGCGGGAGGTCTTTCCTACGAGCAGTACTTC
TRBJ1-5,TRBD1,.,TRBV28,CASNRDRGRSQPQHF,TGTGCCAGCAACCGGGACAGGGGGCGATCTCAGCCCCAGCATTTT
TRBJ1-1,.,.,TRBV11-1,CASSLARGKHTEAFF,TGTGCCAGCAGCTTAGCCAGGGGAAAGCACACTGAAGCTTTCTTT
TRBJ1-2,.,.,TRBV7-9,CASSLGQDYGYTF,TGTGCCAGCAGCTTAGGACAGGATTATGGCTACACCTTC
TRBJ2-2,.,.,TRBV2,CASTPLRAGRDGELFF,TGTGCCAGCACCCCTCTGAGGGCAGGTCGGGACGGGGAGCTGTTTTTT
TRBJ1-1,TRBD1,.,TRBV28,CASTEGGALGDTEAFF,TGTGCCAGCACGGAAGGGGGCGCATTGGGGGACACTGAAGCTTTCTTT
TRBJ2-5,.,.,TRBV29-1,CSVETVLKETQYF,TGCAGCGTTGAGACTGTCTTAAAAGAGACCCAGTACTTC
TRBJ1-5,TRBD1,.,TRBV15,CATRAGDRSNQPQHF,TGTGCCACCCGAGCAGGGGACAGGTCAAACCAGCCCCAGCATTTT
TRBJ2-7,TRBD2,.,TRBV7-9,CASSPGDSGSLEQYF,TGTGCCAGCAGCCCGGGGGATAGCGGGAGTTTGGAGCAGTACTTC
TRBJ2-5,TRBD2,once,TRBV30,CAWKAGEFETQYF,TGTGCCTGGAAAGCGGGAGAGTTCGAGACCCAGTACTTC
TRBJ1-2,.,once,TRBV6-6,CASSGDGYNYGYTF,TGTGCCAGCAGTGGGGACGGGTATAACTATGGCTACACCTTC
TRBJ1-1,.,.,TRBV10-3,CAISESQGMLSTEAFF,TGTGCCATCAGTGAGTCCCAGGGAATGTTGAGCACTGAAGCTTTCTTT
TRBJ2-3,.,.,TRBV5-1,CASSRESYNTQYF,TGCGCCAGCAGCCGGGAATCCTATAATACGCAGTATTTT
TRBJ1-4,TRBD1,.,TRBV28,CASSPGQANEKLFF,TGTGCCAGCAGTCCGGGACAGGCTAATGAAAAACTGTTTTTT
TRBJ1-5,TRBD1,.,TRBV28,CASRAPNRGRSNQPQHF,TGTGCCAGCAGAGCTCCTAACAGGGGGCGAAGCAATCAGCCCCAGCATTTT
TRBJ2-2,TRBD1,.,TRBV4-1,CASSQESEGQGRTGELFF,TGCGCCAGCAGCCAAGAATCTGAGGGACAGGGACGAACCGGGGAGCTGTTTTTT
TRBJ2-1,.,.,TRBV5-1,CASSPEGRGASYNEQFF,TGCGCCAGCAGCCCCGAGGGGCGCGGGGCCTCCTACAATGAGCAGTTCTTC
TRBJ1-5,.,.,TRBV7-8,CASSLTVGGNQPQHF,TGTGCCAGCAGCTTAACCGTGGGGGGCAATCAGCCCCAGCATTTT
TRBJ2-7,.,.,TRBV4-1,CASSQENQGARGSFNEQYF,TGCGCCAGCAGCCAAGAGAACCAGGGGGCGCGCGGGAGCTTCAACGAGCAGTACTTC
TRBJ2-3,.,.,TRBV18,CASSPNRAGSADTQYF,TGTGCCAGCTCACCAAATAGGGCAGGGTCTGCAGATACGCAGTATTTT
TRBJ2-7,TRBD1,once,TRBV5-1,CASSLRGQGGTYEQYF,TGCGCCAGCAGCTTAAGAGGACAGGGTGGAACCTACGAGCAGTACTTC
TRBJ2-1,.,.,TRBV19,CASSSSTSSYNEQFF,TGTGCCAGTAGTTCCTCCACGAGCTCCTACAATGAGCAGTTCTTC
TRBJ1-2,.,once,TRBV29-1,CSVGVHTF,TGCAGCGTTGGGGTCCACACCTTC
TRBJ2-1,TRBD2,.,TRBV14,CASSHSGQLSGSRDEQFF,TGTGCCAGCAGCCATTCTGGTCAACTTAGCGGGAGTAGGGATGAGCAGTTCTTC
TRBJ2-2,.,.,TRBV6-1,CASLTRGRGTGELFF,TGTGCCAGCCTGACGAGGGGGCGGGGCACCGGGGAGCTGTTTTTT
TRBJ2-7,TRBD1,.,TRBV5-6,CASSRRMTGTSYEQYF,TGTGCCAGCAGCCGACGAATGACAGGGACCTCCTACGAGCAGTACTTC
TRBJ1-1,.,.,TRBV7-3,CASSPGFSNTEAFF,TGTGCCAGCAGCCCGGGTTTTTCGAACACTGAAGCTTTCTTT
TRBJ1-2,.,.,TRBV28,CASKTGQEHGYTF,TGTGCCAGCAAAACGGGGCAGGAACATGGCTACACCTTC
TRBJ2-7,TRBD1,.,TRBV28,CASRSYRGSSYEQYF,TGTGCCAGCAGATCTTACAGGGGATCCTCCTACGAGCAGTACTTC
TRBJ1-2,.,once,TRBV5-4,CASSLASDYNKPYTF,TGTGCCAGCAGCTTGGCGTCAGATTATAACAAGCCCTACACCTTC
TRBJ2-1,TRBD2,.,TRBV5-4,CASSTGLAGTYNEQFF,TGTGCCAGCAGCACCGGACTAGCGGGAACCTACAATGAGCAGTTCTTC
TRBJ2-7,TRBD1,.,TRBV27,CASSLLFGTGAGEQYF,TGTGCCAGCAGTTTATTATTCGGGACAGGGGCGGGTGAGCAGTACTTC